Following are 3 T cell receptor beta chains from one sample sequenced in a study of blood T cell repertoires in COVID-19 (dated by TCRdb to 2018 to 2021). The protocol used for the library was the immunoSEQ multiplex PCR assay. Here the immuneACCESS table is served through TCRdb, limited to in-frame sequences with V and J called. Missing clones are a known gap in these copies; in checked studies unresolved V genes cover under half, and the rest lacks a known reason. Counted in this sample were hundreds of thousands of clones; 89% of them appeared once. About 6% of the sample rests with the top ten. What was sequenced was peripheral blood. Receptors were obtained from a man in his sixties who had recovered from COVID-19.

The rearrangement joins TRBV27 to TRBJ1-5; weak D call: TRBD1 (5 bases). Germline assignment: CDR1 MNHEY and CDR2 SMNVEV (reference sequence). Trimming removed 6 bases at V and 3 bases at J, with 15 bases between. The CDR3 loop spans 15 amino acids. The CDR3 is CASRPRGGDNQPQHF. As DNA, the CDR3 is TGTGCCAGCAGACCCCGGGGAGGGGACAATCAGCCCCAGCATTTT.

V and J are TRBV30 and TRBJ1-2, with D possibly matching TRBD1 (6 bases). The CDR3 spans 13 residues. Per germline, CDR1 GTSNPN and CDR2 SVGIG (reference sequence). Deletions cut 3 bases from V and 2 bases from J, with 10 bases between. The CDR3 sequence is CAWSGGPNYGYTF. CDR3 DNA: TGTGCCTGGAGCGGGGGGCCCAACTATGGCTACACCTTC.

This clone turned up a few times. The chain links TRBV7-2 to TRBJ2-7, with D maybe TRBD2 (5 bases). Germline CDR1 and CDR2: SGHTA and FQGNSA. V was trimmed by 6 bases and J by 6 bases, leaving 21 bases between them. The length of the CDR3 is 15 residues. CDR3 amino acids: CASRKNRLALGEQYF. CDR3 in DNA: TGTGCCAGCAGAAAAAACCGGCTAGCTCTCGGCGAGCAGTACTTC.